The source of this TCR beta chain is a study of Ad26.COV2.S vaccination and SARS-CoV-2 variants (dated by TCRdb to the early 2020s). Broadly, across the study: Donors in the vaccine arm were drawn from COV1001, a phase I-IIa trial of Ad26.COV2.S in healthy adults that was multicentre, randomized, double-blind and placebo-controlled. Ad26.COV2.S was given intramuscularly at 5x10^10 or 1x10^11 viral particles, as a single shot or as two shots 56 days apart. The specificity and breadth of SARS-CoV-2-reactive T cell receptors after Ad26.COV2.S vaccination were assessed by TCRbeta repertoire sequencing. A total of approximately 32 samples were included in the TCR-sequenced set, comprising around 19 Ad26.COV2.S vaccine recipients, 5 placebo recipients and 8 SARS-CoV-2 convalescent individuals. Trial participants were randomized into five groups of five, in which low-dose or high-dose Ad26.COV2.S was given once or twice, or placebo was given on both occasions. Throughout the experiments and outcome assessment, investigators stayed blinded to trial group allocation.

Reading from cysteine to phenylalanine, the CDR3 counts 14 amino acids. Only CDR3 DNA remains: 42 bases, in frame from the first base. Unmatched junction bases come to 7, with V trimmed by 3 bases and J by 10 bases. The germline V gene (reference sequence) specifies LGHDT as CDR1 and YNNKEL as CDR2. The treatment or condition label of this sample denotes: roughly 19 received Ad26.COV2.S at low or high dose, single or two shots; 5 received placebo; per-sample allocation not given. For vaccine and placebo recipients, the sequenced repertoires came from samples collected on day 63 after the first injection. Cohort 1b enrolled about two dozen adults aged 18-55 years at a single site in Boston, USA, between 29 July and 7 August 2020. Ad26.COV2.S was a replication-incompetent adenovirus type 26 vector that expressed a prefusion-stabilized SARS-CoV-2 spike protein derived from the original Wuhan strain.

The study at large found these results: Higher spike-specific TCR breadth was observed in Ad26.COV2.S recipients than in placebo recipients (P = 0.0014). After vaccination, spike-specific CD8+ and CD4+ T cell responses were reported to show substantial breadth. It was noted by the authors that total T cell responses may have been underestimated by the TCR breadth and depth analyses. Comparing responses between vaccine doses or regimens was not something the study was powered to do. Vaccine and placebo recipients had similar non-spike TCR breadth, a finding consistent with the vaccine containing only spike.

TCRbeta CDR3 regions were sequenced with the immunoSEQ Assay. After extraction, genomic DNA underwent amplification by bias-controlled multiplex PCR, followed by high-throughput sequencing. The paper's processing steps were these. To quantify the absolute abundance of each unique TCRbeta CDR3 region, sequences were collapsed and filtered. Usable DNA was measured by amplifying reference genes present in all nucleated cells, and TCRbeta template counts were normalized to that usable DNA to estimate T cell fraction. Repertoire TCRs were annotated as SARS-CoV-2-specific by exact matching of V gene, CDR3 amino acid sequence and J gene to a known reactive TCR set. The reference SARS-CoV-2 TCR set was obtained from MIRA and was filtered for enrichment in COVID-19-positive ImmuneCODE repertoires, whereby public or cross-reactive TCRs were removed. Using the MIRA antigens, annotated TCRs were further analysed by specific ORF or by position within an ORF. Depth was the summed frequency of annotated unique rearrangements, while breadth was defined as annotated unique rearrangements over total unique productive rearrangements. Two-sided Wilcoxon rank-sum tests were applied when comparing TCR breadth between groups. As stored in TCRdb, this immuneACCESS dataset retains in-frame rearrangements with V and J assigned. A fraction of the clones does not appear; measured against another copy, unresolved V genes explain less than half of the discrepancy, and the remainder lacks a known reason. That table is the source of V, J and clone size, and D and trimming were worked out from the DNA. The sample includes about 460,000 clones, with 80% to 90% observed a single time. The ten most abundant clones make up around 1.6% of the sample.

Turning to this clone: Its antigen remains unidentified. No base qualities exist here, and no much larger clone lies one base off it.

Recombination joined TRBV3-1 (or the pseudogene TRBV3-2) with TRBJ1-4; the central 8 bases match TRBD1. The source was peripheral blood, collected in a trial of Ad26.COV2.S vaccine versus placebo. This TCR derives from a person aged 18 to 65 who received the Ad26.COV2.S COVID-19 vaccine or a placebo. The CDR3 region: CASSHLDRARKLFF. The base sequence is TGTGCCAGCAGCCACCTGGACAGGGCGAGAAAACTGTTTTTT.